This TCR beta chain was sequenced in a study of CD8+ T cells in alopecia areata. Study information: C3H/HeJ donors with spontaneous alopecia, roughly 6-13 months old, supplied skin grafts to approximately 6-10-week-old female C3H/HeJ mice.

Reverse transcription of extracted RNA yielded cDNA, which provided the sequencing template. Repertoires were generated with immunoSEQ multiplex PCR, while TCRdb's copy carries only in-frame clones and drops some. Listed for the sample are about 270,000 clones, none seen a single time. As to this clone: Its antigen is not identified. The genes and germline here are from mouse. The read gets to within 4 residues of the CDR3 end, and the germline J gene fills in the rest.

Sorting of pooled cutaneous lymph node cells used CD4, CD8alpha, NKG2D, NKG2ACE and other markers. Germline lookup yields CDR1 LGHNA and CDR2 YNLKQL (reference sequence). V shed 6 bases and J 5 bases; nucleotides not matched to a gene: 2. CDR3 length equals 14 residues. Overall study findings and caveats: Lesional scalp, notably in alopecia totalis/universalis, had clonality above that of normal scalp. Between patients, shared TCR sequences were less clear than in mice. This was possibly due in part to HLA diversity in the patient population. There were also resident alphabeta T cells of normal skin sequenced in scalp samples.

The sequencing sample was made of CD4+ T cells sorted from a lymph node. This chain joins TRBV5 and TRBJ2-1, with 12 positions matching TRBD2. The clonotype originates from a C3H/HeJ mouse with alopecia areata. The strain is characterized by the MHC haplotype H2-k. CDR3 in amino acids: CASRRDWGDAEQFF. The covered CDR3 bases are TGTGCCAGCAGGCGGGACTGGGGGGATGCT.